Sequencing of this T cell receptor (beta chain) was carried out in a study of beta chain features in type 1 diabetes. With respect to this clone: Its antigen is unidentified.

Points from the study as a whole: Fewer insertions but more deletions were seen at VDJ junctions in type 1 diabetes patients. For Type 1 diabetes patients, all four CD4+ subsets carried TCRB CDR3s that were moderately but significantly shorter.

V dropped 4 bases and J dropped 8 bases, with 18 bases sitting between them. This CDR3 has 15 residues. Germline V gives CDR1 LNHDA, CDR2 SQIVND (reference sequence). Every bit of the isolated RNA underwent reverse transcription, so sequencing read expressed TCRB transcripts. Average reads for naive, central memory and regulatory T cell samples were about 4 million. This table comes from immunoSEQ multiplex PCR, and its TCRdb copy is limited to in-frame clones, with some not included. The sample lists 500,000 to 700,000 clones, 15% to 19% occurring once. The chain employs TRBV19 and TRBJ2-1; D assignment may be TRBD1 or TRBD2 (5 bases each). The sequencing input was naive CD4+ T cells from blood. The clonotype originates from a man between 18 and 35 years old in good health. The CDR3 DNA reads TGTGCCAGTAGTACCGTCCTCCGACGGGGCGATGAGCAGTTCTTC. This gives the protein CASSTVLRRGDEQFF. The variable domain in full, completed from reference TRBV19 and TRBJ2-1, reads DGGITQSPKYLFRKEGQNVTLSCEQNLNHDAMYWYRQDPGQGLRLIYYSQIVNDFQKGDIAEGYSVSREKKESFPLTVTSAQKNPTAFYLCASSTVLRRGDEQFFGPGTRLTVL.